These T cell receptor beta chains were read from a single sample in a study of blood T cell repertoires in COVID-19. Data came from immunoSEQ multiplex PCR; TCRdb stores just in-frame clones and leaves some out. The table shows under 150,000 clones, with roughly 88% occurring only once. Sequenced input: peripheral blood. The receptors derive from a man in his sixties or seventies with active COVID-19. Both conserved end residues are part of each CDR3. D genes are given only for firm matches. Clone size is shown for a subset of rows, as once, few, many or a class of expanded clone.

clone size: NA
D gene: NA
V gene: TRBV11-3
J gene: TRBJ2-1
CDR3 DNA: TGTGCCAGCAGCTTAATGTCCGGGGACTACAATGAGCAGTTCTTC
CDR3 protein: CASSLMSGDYNEQFF

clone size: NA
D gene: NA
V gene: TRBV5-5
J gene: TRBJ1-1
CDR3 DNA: TGTGCCAGCAGCCACGGATGGGGCTCGAAGACTGAAGCTTTCTTT
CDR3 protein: CASSHGWGSKTEAFF

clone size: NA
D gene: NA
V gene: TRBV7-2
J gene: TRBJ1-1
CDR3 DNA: TGTGCCAGCAGATTCTCGGGAGGTCTGAACACTGAAGCTTTCTTT
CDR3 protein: CASRFSGGLNTEAFF

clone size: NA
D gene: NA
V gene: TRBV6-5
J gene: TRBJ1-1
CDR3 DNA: TGTGCCAGCACCACTCAGGGAGGGAACACTGAAGCTTTCTTT
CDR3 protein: CASTTQGGNTEAFF

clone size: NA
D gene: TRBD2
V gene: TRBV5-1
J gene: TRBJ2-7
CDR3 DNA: TGCGCCAGCGGGACTAGCAGGTACGAGCAGTACTTC
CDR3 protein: CASGTSRYEQYF

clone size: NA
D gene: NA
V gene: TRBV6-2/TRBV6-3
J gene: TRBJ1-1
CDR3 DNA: TGTGCCAGCAGTTACGCGACAGGTCGGGGCACTGAAGCTTTCTTT
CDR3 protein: CASSYATGRGTEAFF

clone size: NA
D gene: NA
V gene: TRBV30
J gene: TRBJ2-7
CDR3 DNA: TGTGCCTGGAGTGCCCCCGGTTACTACGAGCAGTACTTC
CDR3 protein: CAWSAPGYYEQYF

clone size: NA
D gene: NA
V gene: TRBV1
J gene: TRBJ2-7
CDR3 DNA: TGCACCAGCAGCCAAGATCAAGCGGGACAGGGTGACTACGAGCAGTACTTC
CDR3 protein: CTSSQDQAGQGDYEQYF

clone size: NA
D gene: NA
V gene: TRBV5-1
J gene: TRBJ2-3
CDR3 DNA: TGCGCCAGCAGCTTGGAGGCGGGTCGCGATACGCAGTATTTT
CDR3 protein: CASSLEAGRDTQYF

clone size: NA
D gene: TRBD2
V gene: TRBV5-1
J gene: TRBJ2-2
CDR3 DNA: TGCGCCAGCAGGTTTCCGGGACTAGCGAACACCGGGGAGCTGTTTTTT
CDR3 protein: CASRFPGLANTGELFF

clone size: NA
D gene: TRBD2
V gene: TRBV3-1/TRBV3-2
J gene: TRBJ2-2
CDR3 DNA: TGTGCCAGCAGCCTCCTAGCGGGAGGGTTGATCGGGGAGCTGTTTTTT
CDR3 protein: CASSLLAGGLIGELFF

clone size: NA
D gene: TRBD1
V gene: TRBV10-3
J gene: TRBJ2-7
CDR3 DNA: TGTGCCAGCCACAGCGGGACAGGGCGTAGGGGAGAGCAGTACTTC
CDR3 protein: CASHSGTGRRGEQYF

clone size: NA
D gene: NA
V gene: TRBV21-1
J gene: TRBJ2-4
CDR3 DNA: TGTGCCAGCAGCAACTACCGCGGGACAGGGACCGCGGGAGGGATATTAGCCAAAAACATTCAGTACTTC
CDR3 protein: CASSNYRGTGTAGGILAKNIQYF

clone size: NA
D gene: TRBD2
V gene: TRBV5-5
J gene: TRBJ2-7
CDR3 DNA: TGTGCCAGCAGCTTCGGACTAGCGGGATCCTACGAGCAGTACTTC
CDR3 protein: CASSFGLAGSYEQYF

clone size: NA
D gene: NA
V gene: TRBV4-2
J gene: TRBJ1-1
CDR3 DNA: TGTGCCAGCAGCCACACAGGGAGCCAAAAGAACACTGAAGCTTTCTTT
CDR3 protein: CASSHTGSQKNTEAFF

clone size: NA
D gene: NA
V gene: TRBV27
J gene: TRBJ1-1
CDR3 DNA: TGTGCCAGCAGTTCAGGTCAACGGGGCACTGAAGCTTTCTTT
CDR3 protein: CASSSGQRGTEAFF

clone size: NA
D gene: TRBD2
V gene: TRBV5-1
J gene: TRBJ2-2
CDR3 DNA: TGCGCCAGCAAAGAGCTAGCGGGAGTGACCGGGGAGCTGTTTTTT
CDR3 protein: CASKELAGVTGELFF

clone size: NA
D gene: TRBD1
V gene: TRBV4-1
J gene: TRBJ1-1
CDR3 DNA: TGCGCCAGCAGCCAATCCCTCGGGGACAGGGGGCCGAGGACTGAAGCTTTCTTT
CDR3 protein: CASSQSLGDRGPRTEAFF

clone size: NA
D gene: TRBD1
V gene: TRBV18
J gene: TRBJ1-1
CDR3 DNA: TGTGCCAGCTCCCCAACGACAGGGAGCACTGAAGCTTTCTTT
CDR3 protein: CASSPTTGSTEAFF

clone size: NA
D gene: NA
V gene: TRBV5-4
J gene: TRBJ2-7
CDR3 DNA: TGTGCCAGCAGCTTGACAGCCACCTCCTACGAGCAGTACTTC
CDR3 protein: CASSLTATSYEQYF

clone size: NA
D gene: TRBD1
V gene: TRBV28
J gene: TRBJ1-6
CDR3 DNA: TGTGCCAGCAGTTTAGAGTCGGGACAGTCGACTTCACCCCTCCACTTT
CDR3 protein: CASSLESGQSTSPLHF

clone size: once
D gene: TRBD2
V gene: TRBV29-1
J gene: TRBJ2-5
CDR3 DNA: TGCAGCGTTGCTGGTAGCGGGCAAGAGACCCAGTACTTC
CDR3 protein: CSVAGSGQETQYF

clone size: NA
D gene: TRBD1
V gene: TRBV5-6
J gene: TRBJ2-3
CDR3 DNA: TGTGCCAGCAGCCAAACGGGACAGGGGGAAGATACGCAGTATTTT
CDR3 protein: CASSQTGQGEDTQYF

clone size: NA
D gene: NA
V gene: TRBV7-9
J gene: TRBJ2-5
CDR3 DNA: TGTGCCAGCAGCTTAGTACCGGGACACATCTTAGAGACCCAGTACTTC
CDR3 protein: CASSLVPGHILETQYF

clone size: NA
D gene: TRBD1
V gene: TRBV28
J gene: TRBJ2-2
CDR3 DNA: TGTGCCAGCAGGAGACAGGGCGGCACCGGGGAGCTGTTTTTT
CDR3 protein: CASRRQGGTGELFF

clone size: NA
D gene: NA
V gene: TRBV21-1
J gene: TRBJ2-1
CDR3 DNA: TGTGCCAGCGCCTTCGATGGGGACAGTTACAATGAGCAGTTCTTC
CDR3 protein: CASAFDGDSYNEQFF

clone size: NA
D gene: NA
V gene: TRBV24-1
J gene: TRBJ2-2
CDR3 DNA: TGTGCCACCAGTGCGAGAGGGTTAAACGCCGGGGAGCTGTTTTTT
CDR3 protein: CATSARGLNAGELFF

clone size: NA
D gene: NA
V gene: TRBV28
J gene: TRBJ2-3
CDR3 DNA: TGTGCCAGCAGTTTCTCTCGACTAGGTTACACAGATACGCAGTATTTT
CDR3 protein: CASSFSRLGYTDTQYF

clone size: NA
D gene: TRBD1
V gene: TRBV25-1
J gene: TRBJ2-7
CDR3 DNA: TGTGCCAGCAGACGACAGGGTCAGTCCGAGCAGTACTTC
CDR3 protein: CASRRQGQSEQYF

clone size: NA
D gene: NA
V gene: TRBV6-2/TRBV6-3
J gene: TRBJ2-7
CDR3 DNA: TGTGCCAGCAGTTACGGGCCAGGGGGGACCTACGAGCAGTACTTC
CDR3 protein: CASSYGPGGTYEQYF

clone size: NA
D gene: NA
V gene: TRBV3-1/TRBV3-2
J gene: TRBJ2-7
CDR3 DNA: TGTGCCAGCAGCCACAAGTTTGAACTGACAGTTACCTACGAGCAGTACTTC
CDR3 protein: CASSHKFELTVTYEQYF

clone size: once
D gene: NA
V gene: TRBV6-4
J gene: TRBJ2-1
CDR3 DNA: TGTGCCAGCAGTGTACTGGCGGGGCCTGACAATGAGCAGTTCTTC
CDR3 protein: CASSVLAGPDNEQFF

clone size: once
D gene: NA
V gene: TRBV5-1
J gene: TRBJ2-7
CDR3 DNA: TGCGCCAGCAGCGACATGTCCTACGAGCAGTACTTC
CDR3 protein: CASSDMSYEQYF

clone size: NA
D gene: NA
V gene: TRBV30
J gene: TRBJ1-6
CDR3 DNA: TGTGCCTGGAGTCGGGAAGGCTCCTATAATTCACCCCTCCACTTT
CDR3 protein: CAWSREGSYNSPLHF

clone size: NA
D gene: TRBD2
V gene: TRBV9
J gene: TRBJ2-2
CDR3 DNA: TGTGCCAGCAGCGTAGTGGGGGGGACCGGGGAGCTGTTTTTT
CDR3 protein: CASSVVGGTGELFF

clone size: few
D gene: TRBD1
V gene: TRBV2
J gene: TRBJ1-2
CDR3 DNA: TGTGCCAGCAGTGGATGGGACAGGGAGAGAGGGAACTATGGCTACACCTTC
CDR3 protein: CASSGWDRERGNYGYTF

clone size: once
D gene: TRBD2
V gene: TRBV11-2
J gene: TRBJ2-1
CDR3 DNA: TGTGCCAGCAGCGAACTAGCGGGAGATAATGAGCAGTTCTTC
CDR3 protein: CASSELAGDNEQFF

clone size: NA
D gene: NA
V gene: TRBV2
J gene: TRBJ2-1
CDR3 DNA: TGTGCCAGCAGTGAAAATCGAGCGAGGGAGTTCTTC
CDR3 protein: CASSENRAREFF

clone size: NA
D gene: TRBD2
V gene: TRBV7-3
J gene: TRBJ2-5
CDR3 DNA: TGTGCCAGCAGCTTGCAAGCGGGAGGAGGGGAGACCCAGTACTTC
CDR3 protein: CASSLQAGGGETQYF

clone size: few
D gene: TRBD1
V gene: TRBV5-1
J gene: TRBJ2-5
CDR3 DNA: TGCGCCAGCAGCACGGGGACAGGGAGGGAGACCCAGTACTTC
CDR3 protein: CASSTGTGRETQYF

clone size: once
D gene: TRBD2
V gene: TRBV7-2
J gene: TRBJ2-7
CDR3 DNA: TGTGCCAGCAGCTTAGGCTCAGCGGGGAACTCCTACGAGCAGTACTTC
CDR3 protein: CASSLGSAGNSYEQYF